This paragraph covers one T cell receptor (beta chain) sequence. The ends were cut back, 5 bases at V and 1 base at J, with 8 bases in the middle. Germline V CDR1 and CDR2: SGHAT, FQNNGV. The CDR3 consists of 13 residues. This sample was included in a study of blood T cell repertoires in COVID-19. Study details: Samples representing acute and convalescent COVID-19 were sourced from the United States, Italy and Spain. In each case, the material was cDNA or gDNA derived from T cells, B-cell-depleted T cells, or PBMCs.

In the original analysis: Estimates of nucleated cell counts were drawn from the amplification of reference gene primers. TCRdb's copy holds only in-frame clones and misses some; the assay was immunoSEQ multiplex PCR. For V, J and clone size, that table is used; D and trimming come from the DNA. The sample lists 150,000 to 200,000 clones, approximately 86% seen once, with approximately 2.5% in the top ten. The chain combines TRBV11-2 with TRBJ1-1, with TRBD1 as a possible D gene (5 bases). The receptor's source is a man aged 40-55 years with active or convalescent COVID-19. The sequenced sample consisted of peripheral blood. CDR3 DNA sequence: TGTGCCAGCAGCCCGACAGCGAACACTGAAGCTTTCTTT. Translated: CASSPTANTEAFF. The complete variable domain, with remaining parts taken from reference TRBV11-2 and TRBJ1-1, reads EAGVAQSPRYKIIEKRQSVAFWCNPISGHATLYWYQQILGQGPKLLIQFQNNGVVDDSQLPKDRFSAERLKGVDSTLKIQPAKLEDSAVYLCASSPTANTEAFFGQGTRLTVV.